Sequencing of this T cell receptor beta chain was carried out in a study of blood T cell repertoires in COVID-19. Study background: In each case, the material was cDNA or gDNA derived from T cells, B-cell-depleted T cells, or PBMCs.

Original processing methods: By means of reference gene primer amplification, nucleated cell counts were estimated. Here immunoSEQ multiplex PCR was the method, and the copy in TCRdb shows in-frame clones only, minus some. V, J and clone size are those of that table, while D and trimming were read from the DNA. The sample records more than 150,000 clones, roughly nine tenths being singletons. The CDR3 is 14 amino acids. Germline V gene sequence: CDR1 SQVTM, CDR2 ANQGSEA. Trimming took off 4 bases at V and 5 bases at J, with 16 bases between the two ends. The V and J genes are TRBV29-1 and TRBJ2-3; the D gene is possibly TRBD2 (5 bases). This TCR came from a man aged 70-80 years with active or convalescent COVID-19. The sequenced sample consisted of peripheral blood. As DNA, the CDR3 is TGCAGCGTTGGGTTCGTGGGAGTGGGAGATACGCAGTATTTT. Translation: CSVGFVGVGDTQYF.